This TCR beta chain was captured in a study of T cells in Graves' hyperthyroidism and ophthalmopathy. TCR beta CDR3 sequences were amplified from RNA transcripts. The HTBI primer set drove a first-round RT-PCR of the TCR CDR3. TCRdb ran MiXCR on the multiplex PCR reads and lists one entry per CDR3 protein. The sample has hundreds of thousands of distinct CDR3 sequences, approximately 21% seen once. The CDR3 is made up of 15 amino acids. V was cut by 2 bases and J by 2 bases, with 13 bases left in between. Germline values: CDR1 MNHEY, CDR2 SVGEGT. This clonotype was seen a handful of times. The sequenced sample consisted of blood. The receptor was isolated from a young man with Graves' ophthalmopathy. The chain recombines TRBV6-2 or TRBV6-3 with TRBJ2-7; perhaps D is TRBD1 or TRBD2 (6 bases each). CDR3 DNA sequence: TGTGCCAGCAGTTACGACAAGGGGGGAACCTACGAGCAGTACTTC. The encoded protein is CASSYDKGGTYEQYF.